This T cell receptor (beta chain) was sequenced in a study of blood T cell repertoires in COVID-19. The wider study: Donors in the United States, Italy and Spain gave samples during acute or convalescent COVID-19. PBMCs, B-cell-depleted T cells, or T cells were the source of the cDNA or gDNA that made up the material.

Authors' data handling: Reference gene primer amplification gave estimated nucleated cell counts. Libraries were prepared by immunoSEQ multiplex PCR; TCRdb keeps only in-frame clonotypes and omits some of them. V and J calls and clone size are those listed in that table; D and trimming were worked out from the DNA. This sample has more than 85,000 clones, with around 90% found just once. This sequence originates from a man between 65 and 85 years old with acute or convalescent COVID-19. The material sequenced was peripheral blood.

In nucleotides, the CDR3 is TGTGCCAGCGCTAGGTATAGGTCGATAACCTACGAGCAGTACGTC. Translating gives CASARYRSITYEQYV. The genes are TRBV6-5 and TRBJ2-7; D ambiguous. Trimming stripped 8 bases from V and 2 bases from J, with 19 bases between. The CDR3 is 15 amino acids. Germline V CDR1 and CDR2: MNHEY, SVGAGI.